Presented here are 17 T cell receptor beta chains from one specimen sequenced in a study of T cells expressing NK-cell markers. TCRdb reprocessed the 5' RACE reads, with one entry per CDR3 protein and no DNA. The sample holds over 100,000 distinct CDR3 sequences. Sequenced: blood T cells: a sorted CD56 or NKG2C T cell subset, CD4+ or CD8+ T cells, or bulk PBMC T cells (not recorded which). These receptors were taken from a woman between 18 and 75 years old in good health.

The chain carries TRBV2 and TRBJ2-2; the TCRdb call, TRBD2, lacks DNA for checking. The CDR3 spans 15 residues. The V gene's germline CDR1 is SNHLY and CDR2 FYNNEI. CDR3: CASSEAGAAPGELFF.

The CDR3 loop is CASSWDLSSGNTIYF. This chain connects TRBV4-3 to TRBJ1-3; the TRBD1 assignment by TCRdb is unverifiable without DNA. The CDR3 sequence is 15 residues long. The germline gives CDR1 LGHNA, CDR2 YSLEER.

The V and J genes are TRBV7-9 and TRBJ2-7; lacking DNA, the TRBD1 call made by TCRdb goes unchecked. In germline, CDR1 is SEHNR, CDR2 FQNEAQ (reference sequence). This CDR3 is built from 14 residues. The CDR3 reads CASSLSPVRGEQYF.

The CDR3 here is CASSSLATATLYNEQFF. The chain combines TRBV7-8 with TRBJ2-1; the D call of TRBD2 rests on TCRdb alone, since no DNA is present to check it. The CDR3 sequence is 17 residues long. The germline CDR1 and CDR2 sequences are SGHVS and FQNEAQ.

This sequence joins TRBV27 and TRBJ2-7; TCRdb picks TRBD1, but there is no DNA to check that call. Per the germline V gene, CDR1 is MNHEY and CDR2 is SMNVEV (reference sequence). CDR3 size: 14 residues. This CDR3 is CASSPPGISYEQYF.

V and J are TRBV9 and TRBJ1-1; TCRdb reports TRBD1, a call that lacks DNA to check it against. The CDR3 is made up of 14 amino acids. Germline lookup yields CDR1 SGDLS and CDR2 YYNGEE. CDR3 amino acids: CASSVEPGPTEAFF.

This chain uses TRBV3-1 with TRBJ1-1. The CDR3 is 15 amino acids. The germline V gene encodes CDR1 LGHDT and CDR2 YNNKEL (reference sequence). CDR3 residues: CASSPITQGIGEAFF.

The rearrangement joins TRBV19 to TRBJ2-1. The CDR3 runs 15 residues. CDR1 is LNHDA, CDR2 SQIVND, per germline (reference sequence). The CDR3 is CASSIGGGTYNEQFF. Looking up the rest from reference TRBV19 and TRBJ2-1 gives the full variable domain: DGGITQSPKYLFRKEGQNVTLSCEQNLNHDAMYWYRQDPGQGLRLIYYSQIVNDFQKGDIAEGYSVSREKKESFPLTVTSAQKNPTAFYLCASSIGGGTYNEQFFGPGTRLTVL.

The V gene is TRBV19, the J gene TRBJ1-1; TCRdb returns TRBD1, unconfirmable since there is no DNA. The CDR3 covers 15 residues. CDR1 is LNHDA and CDR2 is SQIVND in the germline V gene (reference sequence). The CDR3 spells CASSIDYGGWTEAFF.

The gene calls are TRBV5-6 and TRBJ2-1; no DNA is available, so the TRBD1 call from TCRdb remains unchecked. The CDR3 covers 18 residues. CDR1 SGHDT and CDR2 YYEEEE come from the germline V gene. The CDR3 loop is CASRRIIRGVSSYNEQFF.

This chain links TRBV5-6 with TRBJ2-7; TCRdb picks TRBD2, but there is no DNA to check that call. From germline, CDR1 is SGHDT and CDR2 YYEEEE. The CDR3 is 14 residues long. CDR3 loop: CASGSSGSSYEQYF.

The genes are TRBV7-8 and TRBJ2-3; TCRdb's D gene call, TRBD2, goes unchecked for lack of DNA. This CDR3 is built from 17 residues. From germline, CDR1 is SGHVS and CDR2 FQNEAQ. The chain's CDR3 is CASSSSWGGQSTDTQYF.

The gene calls are TRBV12-3 or TRBV12-4 and TRBJ2-3; TCRdb's D call, TRBD2, is unchecked because there is no DNA. CDR3 length: 15 residues. The CDR3 here is CASSFRLGSTDTQYF.

V is TRBV20-1 and J is TRBJ2-7; TCRdb returns TRBD2, unconfirmable since there is no DNA. Germline CDR1 is DFQATT and CDR2 is SNEGSKA (reference sequence). CDR3 length: 11 amino acids. This CDR3 reads CSGRGGHEQYF.

The chain employs TRBV20-1 and TRBJ2-6. Per the germline V gene, CDR1 is DFQATT and CDR2 is SNEGSKA (reference sequence). The CDR3 sequence is 17 residues long. The CDR3 sequence is CSARPEFTGPGANVLTF.

This sequence joins TRBV5-1 and TRBJ2-3; TCRdb lists TRBD1, though no DNA is available to test this call. This CDR3 comprises 15 residues. Germline V gene sequence: CDR1 SGHRS, CDR2 YFSETQ. The CDR3 sequence is CASSLIQGSTDTQYF. Full variable domain (remainder filled in from reference TRBV5-1 and TRBJ2-3): KAGVTQTPRYLIKTRGQQVTLSCSPISGHRSVSWYQQTPGQGLQFLFEYFSETQRNKGNFPGRFSGRQFSNSRSEMNVSTLELGDSALYLCASSLIQGSTDTQYFGPGTRLTVL.

This sequence joins TRBV6-2 or TRBV6-3 and TRBJ1-1; the D call of TRBD1 rests on TCRdb alone, since no DNA is present to check it. Germline V gene lookup returns CDR1 MNHEY and CDR2 SVGEGT. CDR3 size: 14 residues. CDR3 sequence reads: CASSTTGLSTEAFF.